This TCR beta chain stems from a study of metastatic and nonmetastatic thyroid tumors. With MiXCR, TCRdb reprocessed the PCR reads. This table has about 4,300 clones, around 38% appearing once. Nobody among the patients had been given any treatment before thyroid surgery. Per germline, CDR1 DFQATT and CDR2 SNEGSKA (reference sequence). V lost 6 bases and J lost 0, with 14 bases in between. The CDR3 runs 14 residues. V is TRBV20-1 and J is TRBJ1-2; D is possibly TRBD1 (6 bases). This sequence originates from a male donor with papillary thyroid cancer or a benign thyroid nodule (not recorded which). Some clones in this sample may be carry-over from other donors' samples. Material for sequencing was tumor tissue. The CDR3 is CSAARDTTNYGYTF. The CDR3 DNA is TGCAGTGCCGCCCGGGACACAACTAACTATGGCTACACCTTC.